Listed below are T cell receptor beta chains from one sample, sequenced in a study of identifying expanded T cells in peripheral blood. Libraries were prepared by immunoSEQ multiplex PCR; TCRdb keeps only in-frame clonotypes and omits some of them. The profile shows 90,000 to 110,000 clones, about 88% of them singletons. Sequencing was carried out using blood. The receptors were gathered from a person aged 18 to 70 in good health. CDR3s include the opening cysteine and the closing phenylalanine or tryptophan. A D gene is named only where the DNA matches it firmly. Expanded clones are given a class, and other clones once, few, many or no size at all.

V	D	size	J	CDR3	DNA
TRBV7-2	TRBD1	NA	TRBJ2-3	CASSRTGGEVDTQYF	TGTGCCAGCAGCCGAACAGGGGGAGAAGTAGATACGCAGTATTTT
TRBV9	NA	few	TRBJ2-3	CASSVDPVGGDTQYF	TGTGCCAGCAGCGTAGATCCGGTGGGGGGTGATACGCAGTATTTT
TRBV29-1	NA	once	TRBJ2-7	CSVELIGGRGEQYF	TGCAGCGTTGAACTTATCGGGGGGCGAGGCGAGCAGTACTTC
TRBV5-8	TRBD2	NA	TRBJ2-4	CASSSGLAARAKNIQYF	TGTGCCAGCAGCTCGGGACTAGCGGCTAGAGCCAAAAACATTCAGTACTTC
TRBV18	NA	NA	TRBJ2-5	CASSPKAGWETQYF	TGTGCCAGCTCACCAAAGGCAGGGTGGGAGACCCAGTACTTC
TRBV7-2	NA	NA	TRBJ1-2	CASTSPGYYGYTF	TGTGCCAGCACCTCCCCGGGATACTATGGCTACACCTTC
TRBV5-4	NA	NA	TRBJ2-5	CASRAAVDQETQYF	TGTGCCAGCAGGGCGGCAGTAGACCAAGAGACCCAGTACTTC
TRBV5-4	TRBD2	few	TRBJ2-3	CASSSRLAGSTDTQYF	TGTGCCAGCAGCTCACGACTAGCGGGGAGCACAGATACGCAGTATTTT
TRBV10-3	NA	once	TRBJ2-1	CAISETGISYNEQFF	TGTGCCATCAGTGAGACAGGGATCTCCTACAATGAGCAGTTCTTC
TRBV5-4	TRBD1	NA	TRBJ2-7	CASSLDRGSEQYF	TGTGCCAGCAGCTTGGACAGGGGATCCGAGCAGTACTTC
TRBV7-8	TRBD1	NA	TRBJ1-1	CASSLIPDRGNTEAFF	TGTGCCAGCAGCCTCATCCCGGACAGGGGGAACACTGAAGCTTTCTTT
TRBV19	TRBD1	NA	TRBJ1-1	CASHSPGQGEAFF	TGTGCCAGTCACTCGCCGGGACAGGGTGAAGCTTTCTTT
TRBV19	NA	NA	TRBJ1-1	CASGRTTGTEAFF	TGTGCCAGTGGAAGGACGACGGGCACTGAAGCTTTCTTT
TRBV2	NA	once	TRBJ2-1	CASNPRDFSNEQFF	TGTGCCAGCAATCCCAGGGACTTCTCCAATGAGCAGTTCTTC
TRBV4-1	NA	NA	TRBJ2-5	CASSQDRGQQETQYF	TGCGCCAGCAGCCAAGACAGGGGCCAACAAGAGACCCAGTACTTC
TRBV21-1	NA	once	TRBJ1-5	CASSSPRRDRVEQPQHF	TGTGCCAGCAGTTCCCCCAGGCGGGACAGGGTGGAGCAGCCCCAGCATTTT
TRBV5-1	NA	NA	TRBJ2-4	CASSLGGQDIQYF	TGCGCCAGCAGCTTGGGGGGGCAAGACATTCAGTACTTC
TRBV19	TRBD1	NA	TRBJ1-3	CASSTRGDRTRGNTIYF	TGTGCCAGTAGTACCCGCGGGGACAGAACACGTGGAAACACCATATATTTT